The next 20 T cell receptor beta chains were all read from a single sample in a study of patients and donors after allogeneic stem cell transplantation. Via MiXCR, TCRdb re-called the RT-PCR reads, giving one row per CDR3 protein. The sample holds around 150,000 distinct CDR3 sequences, 30% to 45% seen once. Material: blood, either unsorted or a sorted T cell fraction (not recorded which). Receptors originate from a human donor who was either an allogeneic HSCT recipient or a stem cell or donor lymphocyte infusion donor (not recorded which). It is not recorded whose cells these are; they may come from a transplant donor.

The rearrangement links TRBV12-3 or TRBV12-4 to TRBJ2-3; D possibly matches TRBD1 or TRBD2 (5 bases each). The CDR3 spans 16 residues. V was clipped by 5 bases and J by 3 bases, with 18 bases between them. CDR3 residues: CASSTQGLRRTDTQYF. The CDR3 coding sequence is TGTGCCAGCAGTACCCAGGGCCTAAGGAGGACAGATACGCAGTATTTT.

This clonotype was recorded a few times. The chain joins TRBV20-1 to TRBJ2-7; D not resolved. Looked up from germline, CDR1 is DFQATT and CDR2 is SNEGSKA (reference sequence). Trimming pared 0 bases from V and 0 bases from J, leaving 9 bases between. The CDR3 is made up of 14 amino acids. The CDR3 spells CSARDGVPSYEQYF. In DNA form, the CDR3 reads TGCAGTGCTAGAGATGGGGTACCCTCCTACGAGCAGTACTTC.

A few counts support this clonotype. The chain has TRBV4-3 and TRBJ2-2; D is possibly TRBD2 (5 bases). This CDR3 region has 16 residues. CDR1 and CDR2 from the germline V gene are LGHNA and YSLEER. V dropped 0 bases and J dropped 7 bases, with 15 bases sitting between them. This CDR3 reads CASSQESSSGSGELFF. In nucleotides, the CDR3 is TGCGCCAGCAGCCAAGAGTCTAGTTCTGGGAGCGGGGAGCTGTTTTTT.

The J gene is TRBJ1-5, the V gene TRBV5-6, with D unresolved. This CDR3 has 12 amino acids. Looked up from germline, CDR1 is SGHDT and CDR2 is YYEEEE. The V gene lost 2 bases and the J gene lost 9 bases, with 9 bases spanning the gap. The CDR3 region has the DNA TGTGCCAGCAGCTTTGGAGTGGGGCCCCAGCATTTT. This encodes CASSFGVGPQHF.

The genes are TRBV28 and TRBJ1-5; 10 bases are shared with TRBD1. Germline CDR1 is MDHEN and CDR2 is SYDVKM. J lost 9 bases, V lost 8 bases, and 4 bases had no gene match. This CDR3 spans 12 amino acids. As DNA, the CDR3 is TGTGCCAGCTCGACAGGGGGCACGCCCCAGCATTTT. Translating gives CASSTGGTPQHF.

This clonotype was picked up a small number of times. The chain recombines TRBV6-5 with TRBJ1-5; D not resolved. V was cut by 4 bases and J by 4 bases, with 11 bases left in between. The CDR3 is 14 residues long. The germline CDR1 and CDR2 sequences are MNHEY and SVGAGI. The CDR3 here is CASSSLDGNQPQHF. For the CDR3, the DNA is TGTGCCAGCAGTTCGCTTGACGGGAATCAGCCCCAGCATTTT.

This clonotype occurred once. The chain recombines TRBV12-3 or TRBV12-4 with TRBJ2-2; 9 nucleotides agree with TRBD1. V was pared by 4 bases and J by 5 bases, with 5 bases of the junction left unmatched. The CDR3 has 15 amino acids. CDR3 coding DNA: TGTGCCAGCAGTTGGGGACAGGGTGAGACCGGGGAGCTGTTTTTT. Translating it yields CASSWGQGETGELFF.

Only a few counts were recorded for this clonotype. The rearrangement links TRBV28 to TRBJ2-7; maybe TRBD2 (5 bases). This CDR3 has 16 residues. V was shortened by 3 bases and J by 3 bases, with 18 bases between the two germline ends. The V gene's germline CDR1 is MDHEN and CDR2 SYDVKM. The CDR3 coding sequence is TGTGCCAGCAGTTTTCTGTGGACTCCGAAGGACTACGAGCAGTACGTC. It specifies CASSFLWTPKDYEQYV.

The rearrangement links TRBV4-1 to TRBJ2-2, with D perhaps matching TRBD1 (5 bases). V lost 3 bases and J lost 5, with 25 bases in between. Per germline, CDR1 MGHRA and CDR2 YSYEKL. This CDR3 has 19 residues. The CDR3 DNA reads TGCGCCAGCAGCCATCCCATGACCGTCGTCCAGGGCTTTACCGGGGAGCTGTTTTTT. This gives the protein CASSHPMTVVQGFTGELFF.

In regard to this clonotype: One end of the junction is discordant with germline, which a read error may explain. The chain is built from TRBV18 and TRBJ1-2, with D unclear. This CDR3 contains 13 residues. In germline, CDR1 is KGHSH, CDR2 LQKENI. The CDR3 sequence is CANSPSGRDGYTF. DNA of the CDR3: TGTGCCAACTCACCATCAGGACGAGATGGCTACACCTTC.

This rearrangement joins TRBV3-1 to TRBJ2-7; D may be TRBD1 (5 bases). This CDR3 contains 14 residues. From germline, CDR1 is LGHDT and CDR2 YNNKEL (reference sequence). Trimming pared 7 bases from V and 1 base from J, leaving 14 bases between. The CDR3 sequence is CASISPGPSYEQYF. The CDR3 nucleotides are TGTGCCAGCATCTCACCAGGGCCGTCCTACGAGCAGTACTTC.

The chain is built from TRBV12-3 or TRBV12-4 and TRBJ1-1, with TRBD1 matching 8 bases. CDR3 length: 14 amino acids. Unmatched junction bases numbered 12, after V lost 5 bases and J lost 10 bases. The CDR3 sequence: CASSTETGGTTAFF. CDR3 nucleotides: TGTGCCAGCAGTACCGAAACAGGGGGTACCACAGCTTTCTTT.

This rearrangement joins TRBV28 to TRBJ2-2; D uncertain. V lost 7 bases to trimming and J lost 0 bases, with 15 bases between them. The CDR3 spans 16 residues. Germline V gene sequence: CDR1 MDHEN, CDR2 SYDVKM. The CDR3 region has the DNA TGTGCCAGCAACGCTCTCGACGGACCGAACACCGGGGAGCTGTTTTTT. Its protein is CASNALDGPNTGELFF.

DNA of the CDR3: TGTGCCAGCAGCTTAGTGCCCCTTGGAAAACTGTTTTTT. As protein: CASSLVPLGKLFF. This chain links TRBV7-9 with TRBJ1-4; no reliable D call. The germline V gene has CDR1 SEHNR and CDR2 FQNEAQ (reference sequence). Deletions cut 1 base from V and 10 bases from J, with 10 bases between. This CDR3 is built from 13 residues.

In this sample, this clonotype turned up a few times. This chain uses TRBV12-3 or TRBV12-4 with TRBJ2-2, with D perhaps TRBD1 (6 bases). Between the trimmed V and J ends, which lost 8 bases and 8 bases, there was a span of 15 bases. The CDR3 loop spans 13 amino acids. The CDR3 DNA sequence: TGTGCCAGCTCTAACAGGGTACAGGGGGAGCTGTTTTTT. This translates into CASSNRVQGELFF.

In this sample, this clonotype turned up a few times. V is TRBV29-1 and J is TRBJ1-2, with D possibly TRBD1 on 5 matching bases. V gave up 3 bases and J gave up 4 bases, with 12 bases separating them. CDR3 size: 13 residues. Germline values: CDR1 SQVTM, CDR2 ANQGSEA. The CDR3 loop reads CSVEGGDGYGYTF. CDR3 in DNA: TGCAGCGTTGAGGGAGGGGACGGCTATGGCTACACCTTC.

The chain has TRBV5-5 and TRBJ1-3, with D possibly matching TRBD1 (5 bases). The CDR3 is 16 amino acids. Germline CDR1 SGHKS, CDR2 YYEKEE (reference sequence). Trimming cost V 1 base and J 2 bases, with 13 bases left between them. CDR3 region: CASSLSGGAPGNTIYF. As DNA, the CDR3 is TGTGCCAGCAGCTTGTCGGGAGGGGCGCCTGGAAACACCATATATTTT.

The chain uses TRBV28 and TRBJ2-7, with D tentatively TRBD1 (5 bases). In germline, CDR1 is MDHEN, CDR2 SYDVKM. V was cut by 6 bases and J by 4 bases, with 13 bases left in between. This CDR3 is built from 13 residues. This chain's CDR3 is CASSRTQGYEQYV. CDR3 coding DNA: TGTGCCAGCAGCCGGACCCAGGGTTACGAGCAGTACGTC.

In its sample, this clonotype was seen a few times. This chain connects TRBV5-1 to TRBJ2-3, with D possibly being TRBD1 (5 bases). The CDR3 is 15 residues long. The germline V gene encodes CDR1 SGHRS and CDR2 YFSETQ. V was cut by 3 bases and J by 6 bases, with 17 bases left in between. In DNA, the CDR3 is TGCGCCAGCAGCTCAGCCGACAGAGCTGAGGATACGCAGTATTTT. Amino acids: CASSSADRAEDTQYF.

The chain joins TRBV9 to TRBJ1-6; TRBD1 is a possible D gene (5 bases). Germline V gives CDR1 SGDLS, CDR2 YYNGEE. The CDR3 sequence is 14 residues long. Trimming shortened V by 4 bases and J by 10 bases, and 15 bases separated the two germline ends. The CDR3 sequence is CASSLAGSGSPLHF. The CDR3 nucleotides read TGTGCCAGCAGCTTAGCAGGGTCTGGATCACCCCTCCACTTT.